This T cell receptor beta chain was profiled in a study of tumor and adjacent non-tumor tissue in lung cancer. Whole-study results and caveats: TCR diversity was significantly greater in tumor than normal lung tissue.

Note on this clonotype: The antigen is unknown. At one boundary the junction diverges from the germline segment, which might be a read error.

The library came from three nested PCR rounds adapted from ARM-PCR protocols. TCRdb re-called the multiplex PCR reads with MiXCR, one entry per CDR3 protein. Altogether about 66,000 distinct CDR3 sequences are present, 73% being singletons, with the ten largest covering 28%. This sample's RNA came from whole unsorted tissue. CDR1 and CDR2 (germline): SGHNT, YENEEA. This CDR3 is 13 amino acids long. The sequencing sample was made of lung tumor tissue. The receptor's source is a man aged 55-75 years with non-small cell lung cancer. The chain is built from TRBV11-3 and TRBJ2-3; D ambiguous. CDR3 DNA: TGTGCTAGCAGCTTAGTCCCCCAAGATCTGCAGTATTTT. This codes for CASSLVPQDLQYF.